This record covers a single T cell receptor (beta chain). This clonotype was picked up many times. The clone's antigen remains unknown. Nothing much larger sits one base from this clone, and base qualities are not available. These data are taken from a study of T cell repertoires in cytomegalovirus infection (dated by TCRdb to about 2019). About the study as a whole: Donor HLA type was relevant to the analysis, because carriage of CMV infection together with the matching HLA type was indicated by public TCR beta signatures. Summary of the overall study and its limitations: Cumulative frequency of public TCR beta family members discriminated carriers of CMV infection plus the relevant HLA type in this cohort and an independent 352-donor cohort. The ex vivo response was dominated by HLA-C-restricted CMV-specific TCR beta clonotypes, which also provided the single most frequent clonotype in two of eight donors.

The data were produced on an Illumina HiSeq 1500. The public reads were quality trimmed at Q25 with fastp and then assembled into clones with MiXCR by TCRdb, keeping productive beta chains. Identical CDR3 protein sequences are pooled into one entry, listed with their most common genes and DNA. The sample data list 630,000 or so distinct CDR3 sequences, and about 24% of these were observed just once. The ten largest account for around 7.6% of the sample. CDR3 length: 15 amino acids, cysteine to phenylalanine. Only CDR3 DNA remains: 45 bases, in frame from the first base. In the germline V gene, CDR1 corresponds to SGHVS and CDR2 to FNYEAQ. The germline ends are 17 bases apart after V is trimmed by 4 bases and J by 5 bases.

This TCR came from a human donor in good health (CMV status not recorded). Some clones in this sample may be carry-over from other donors' samples. The chain employs TRBV7-6 and TRBJ2-5; the D gene is possibly TRBD1 or TRBD2, each agreeing over 5 bases. Material for sequencing was CD8+ T cells from PBMCs. The encoded CDR3 is CASSSAWGRWETQYF. The sequenced DNA is TGTGCCAGCAGCTCTGCTTGGGGACGATGGGAGACCCAGTACTTC.